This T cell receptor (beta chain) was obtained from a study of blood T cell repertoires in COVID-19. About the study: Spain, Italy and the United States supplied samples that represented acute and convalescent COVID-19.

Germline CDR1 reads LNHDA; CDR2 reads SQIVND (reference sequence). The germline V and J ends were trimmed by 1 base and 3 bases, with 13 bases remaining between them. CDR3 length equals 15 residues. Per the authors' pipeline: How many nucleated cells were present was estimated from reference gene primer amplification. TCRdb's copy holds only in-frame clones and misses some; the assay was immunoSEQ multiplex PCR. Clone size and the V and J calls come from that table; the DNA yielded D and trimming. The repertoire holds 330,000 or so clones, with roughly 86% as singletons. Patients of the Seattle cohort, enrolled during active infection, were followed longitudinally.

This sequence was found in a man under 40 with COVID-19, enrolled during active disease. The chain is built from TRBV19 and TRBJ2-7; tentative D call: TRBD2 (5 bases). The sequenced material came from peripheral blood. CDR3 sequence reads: CASSIGTLRDYEQYF. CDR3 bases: TGTGCCAGTAGTATAGGGACCCTCCGGGACTACGAGCAGTACTTC.